This TCR beta chain was sequenced for a study of T cell responses to AZD1222 COVID-19 vaccine. Study results and caveats: The breadth and depth of Spike-specific TCRs increased once two AZD1222 doses had been given. A mostly white British donor set with more females was recruited, and clonal diversity was possibly underestimated. Repertoire samples came only from after the peak T cell response. Across spike, vaccine-associated CD4 TCRs were found, dominant at 160-218 and 743-854.

This clone appeared a single time. The antigen remains unidentified. The assay was immunoSEQ multiplex PCR, and TCRdb's table has in-frame clones only and misses some. This table holds about 39,000 clones, over 75% found once. The sequencing here drew on peripheral blood, taken 28 days after the second dose of the MenACWY control vaccine. The source is an adult who received the MenACWY meningococcal vaccine as a control.

CDR3 sequence: CASSPGPWGDTQYF. CDR3 coding DNA: TGTGCCAGCAGTCCCGGGCCATGGGGGGATACGCAGTATTTT. The chain has TRBV28 and TRBJ2-3; D tentatively reads TRBD1 or TRBD2 (5 bases each). Germline CDR1 and CDR2: MDHEN and SYDVKM. Trimming removed 5 bases at V and 6 bases at J, with 15 bases between. The CDR3 loop spans 14 amino acids.